Listed here are 23 T cell receptor beta chains from one sample, sequenced in a study of blood T cell repertoires in COVID-19. Profiled with immunoSEQ multiplex PCR; TCRdb holds only in-frame clones, not every one. The data contain around 290,000 clones, roughly 90% of them singletons. Sequenced: PBMCs or T cells enriched from blood (not recorded which). Receptor source: a woman between 25 and 40 years old who had recovered from COVID-19.

The V call is TRBV18, the J call TRBJ2-4; weak D call: TRBD1 (6 bases). The CDR3 is made up of 17 amino acids. Trimming took off 1 base at V and 2 bases at J, with 15 bases between the two ends. Germline CDR1 KGHSH, CDR2 LQKENI. The DNA for the CDR3 is TGTGCCAGCTCACCACTGGGACCCGGGACATCCAAAAACATTCAGTACTTC. Protein product: CASSPLGPGTSKNIQYF.

This clone was observed a handful of times. The chain recombines TRBV9 with TRBJ2-1, with 10 bases identical to TRBD2. The CDR3 has 15 amino acids. Germline trimming cut 0 bases from V and 7 bases from J; bases unmatched to any gene: 4. CDR1 is SGDLS and CDR2 is YYNGEE in the germline V gene. CDR3 sequence reads: CASSVELAGDNEQFF. The CDR3 DNA follows: TGTGCCAGCAGCGTAGAGCTAGCGGGAGATAATGAGCAGTTCTTC.

The chain has TRBV18 and TRBJ1-1, with D unclear. CDR1 and CDR2 (germline): KGHSH, LQKENI. The CDR3 consists of 13 residues. Trimming stripped 4 bases from V and 3 bases from J, with 9 bases between. DNA of the CDR3: TGTGCCAGCTCACTTCAGGTCGACACTGAAGCTTTCTTT. It yields the protein CASSLQVDTEAFF.

Comment on this clone: Other DNA sequences from this sample encode an identical CDR3 as well. The chain carries TRBV29-1 and TRBJ2-1; 13 bases are a match to TRBD2. Trimming at V came to 7 bases and at J to 5 bases, leaving 2 bases not matched to a gene. This CDR3 region has 13 residues. Germline lookup yields CDR1 SQVTM and CDR2 ANQGSEA. CDR3 sequence reads: CSAGLAGDNEQFF. The CDR3 coding sequence is TGCAGCGCCGGACTAGCGGGGGACAATGAGCAGTTCTTC.

The V and J genes are TRBV28 and TRBJ2-7; TRBD1 agrees at 9 bases. Germline V gives CDR1 MDHEN, CDR2 SYDVKM. CDR3 length equals 15 residues. J gave up 3 bases and V 6 bases, and 9 bases lay outside the gene matches. As DNA, the CDR3 is TGTGCCAGCAGGGGGGACAGGGTAACAGTCTACGAGCAGTACTTC. Protein sequence: CASRGDRVTVYEQYF.

This clone was seen only once. The V gene is TRBV19, the J gene TRBJ1-5, with D perhaps matching TRBD1 (6 bases). This CDR3 region has 13 residues. The V gene's germline CDR1 is LNHDA and CDR2 SQIVND (reference sequence). V was shortened by 4 bases and J by 7 bases, with 11 bases between the two germline ends. The DNA for the CDR3 is TGTGCCAGTAGTAGTCAAGACAGGCAGCCCCAGCATTTT. This sequence encodes CASSSQDRQPQHF.

The chain has TRBV5-4 and TRBJ1-1, with 10 bases matching TRBD1. The CDR3 runs to 18 residues. With 2 bases clipped from V and 1 base from J, the junction kept 11 bases outside the gene matches. In germline, CDR1 is SGHNT, CDR2 YYREEE (reference sequence). The CDR3 region has the DNA TGTGCCAGCAGCTTTGACAGGGGGCGCGTGAAGAGGAACACTGAAGCTTTCTTT. This translates into CASSFDRGRVKRNTEAFF.

V and J are TRBV4-1 and TRBJ2-1; TRBD2 aligns across 10 bases. J lost 6 bases, V lost 5 bases, and 13 bases had no gene match. Germline CDR1 MGHRA, CDR2 YSYEKL. CDR3 length equals 17 residues. The CDR3 reads CASSTLAGAMDLNEQFF. Here the CDR3 DNA reads TGCGCCAGCAGCACCCTAGCGGGAGCGATGGACCTCAATGAGCAGTTCTTC.

This chain joins TRBV19 and TRBJ1-2, with TRBD1 identical over 7 bases. The V gene end was trimmed by 7 bases and the J gene end by 4 bases; junction bases not matched to a gene: 6. Germline-derived CDR1 and CDR2 are LNHDA and SQIVND (reference sequence). This CDR3 has 13 amino acids. For the CDR3, the DNA is TGTGCCAGTACCCCGACAGGGCCCTATGGCTACACCTTC. Translated, it gives CASTPTGPYGYTF. The full variable domain, completed using reference TRBV19 and TRBJ1-2, is DGGITQSPKYLFRKEGQNVTLSCEQNLNHDAMYWYRQDPGQGLRLIYYSQIVNDFQKGDIAEGYSVSREKKESFPLTVTSAQKNPTAFYLCASTPTGPYGYTFGSGTRLTVV.

The chain combines TRBV3-1 (or the pseudogene TRBV3-2) with TRBJ1-6, with 9 positions matching TRBD1. The CDR3 is 15 residues long. The trim removed 6 bases at V and 7 bases at J, leaving 7 bases unmatched. Germline values: CDR1 LGHDT, CDR2 YNNKEL (reference sequence). CDR3 DNA: TGTGCCAGCAGTCCGGCCGGGACAGGGAATTCACCCCTCCACTTT. Its protein product is CASSPAGTGNSPLHF.

The V gene is TRBV19, the J gene TRBJ2-7; 10 bases map to TRBD2. The CDR3 loop spans 14 amino acids. The trim removed 6 bases at V and 5 bases at J, leaving 7 bases unmatched. Germline V gene lookup returns CDR1 LNHDA and CDR2 SQIVND (reference sequence). In DNA, the CDR3 is TGTGCCAGTAGAGGACTAGCGGAAGGGGACGAGCAGTACTTC. This gives the protein CASRGLAEGDEQYF.

CDR3 region: CASSAQWREDSYYEQFF. In DNA form, the CDR3 reads TGTGCCAGCAGCGCCCAGTGGAGGGAGGACTCGTATTATGAGCAGTTCTTC. This chain links TRBV9 with TRBJ2-1; D is perhaps TRBD2 (6 bases). The CDR3 spans 17 residues. From germline, CDR1 is SGDLS and CDR2 YYNGEE. Between the trimmed V and J ends, which lost 3 bases and 8 bases, there was a span of 24 bases.

The gene calls are TRBV27 and TRBJ2-3; 7 positions match TRBD2. There are 15 residues in the CDR3. CDR1 and CDR2 from the germline V gene are MNHEY and SMNVEV (reference sequence). V shed 3 bases, J shed 3 bases, and the junction held 6 bases outside the gene matches. CDR3 in amino acids: CASSFSWEGTDTQYF. The CDR3 nucleotides read TGTGCCAGCAGTTTTTCTTGGGAGGGTACAGATACGCAGTATTTT.

The chain employs TRBV11-2 and TRBJ1-5; the D is unclear. Trimming removed 1 base at V and 8 bases at J, with 12 bases between. The CDR3 totals 14 residues. CDR1 and CDR2 (germline): SGHAT, FQNNGV. The CDR3 protein is CASSLGQEGKPQHF. The CDR3 DNA reads as TGTGCCAGCAGCTTAGGGCAGGAAGGAAAGCCCCAGCATTTT. The variable domain in full, completed from reference TRBV11-2 and TRBJ1-5, reads EAGVAQSPRYKIIEKRQSVAFWCNPISGHATLYWYQQILGQGPKLLIQFQNNGVVDDSQLPKDRFSAERLKGVDSTLKIQPAKLEDSAVYLCASSLGQEGKPQHFGDGTRLSIL.

The chain links TRBV3-1 (or the pseudogene TRBV3-2) to TRBJ2-7; 8 nucleotides agree with TRBD1. Losses at the gene ends were 0 bases for V and 3 bases for J; bases not matched to a gene: 7. This CDR3 comprises 16 residues. Germline loops: CDR1 LGHDT, CDR2 YNNKEL (reference sequence). The CDR3 here is CASSQDLAGGFYEQYF. DNA of the CDR3: TGTGCCAGCAGCCAAGATTTGGCAGGGGGCTTCTACGAGCAGTACTTC.

V gene TRBV29-1 combines with J gene TRBJ2-1, with TRBD2 matching 12 bases. Trimming cost V 6 bases and J 6 bases; bases outside gene matches: 6. CDR3 length: 14 residues. Germline CDR1 SQVTM, CDR2 ANQGSEA. In DNA, the CDR3 is TGCAGCGTCCTAAGGACTAGCGGGACCAATGAGCAGTTCTTC. It encodes CSVLRTSGTNEQFF.

The chain combines TRBV7-9 with TRBJ2-7, with a weak D call TRBD1 (7 bases). The germline gives CDR1 SEHNR, CDR2 FQNEAQ (reference sequence). The CDR3 runs 16 residues. V dropped 4 bases and J dropped 5 bases, with 21 bases sitting between them. The DNA of the CDR3 is TGTGCCAGCAGCTCCCGGACAGGACTATTGAGCCACGAGCAGTACTTC. It specifies CASSSRTGLLSHEQYF.

This clone was found once. The rearrangement links TRBV18 to TRBJ2-2; a possible D gene is TRBD2 (5 bases). CDR3 length: 17 residues. The germline V and J ends were trimmed by 0 bases and 6 bases, with 17 bases remaining between them. Germline V gene lookup returns CDR1 KGHSH and CDR2 LQKENI. CDR3 sequence reads: CASSPPKVRVASGELFF. The CDR3 DNA is TGTGCCAGCTCACCACCTAAAGTGCGGGTAGCATCCGGGGAGCTGTTTTTT.

V gene TRBV2 combines with J gene TRBJ2-5; D is perhaps TRBD1 (6 bases). Germline CDR1 and CDR2: SNHLY and FYNNEI. This CDR3 contains 13 residues. V shed 5 bases and J shed 2 bases, with 9 bases lying between them. In DNA, the CDR3 is TGTGCCAGCAGTCCGGACAGTCAAGAGACCCAGTACTTC. Protein sequence: CASSPDSQETQYF.

The chain has TRBV7-2 and TRBJ2-7; D ambiguous. Trimming took 0 bases from V and 1 from J, leaving 4 bases between them. The CDR3 is 13 amino acids. Germline CDR1 SGHTA, CDR2 FQGNSA. The chain's CDR3 is CASSLAASYEQYF. The DNA of the CDR3 is TGTGCCAGCAGCTTAGCAGCTTCCTACGAGCAGTACTTC.

V is TRBV1 and J is TRBJ2-2; TRBD2 is the table's D call and was not checked against the DNA. TRBV1 is deemed a pseudogene. There are 13 residues in the CDR3. CDR3 DNA sequence: TGCACCAGCAGCTGGGAGGGGCATGGGGAGCTGTTTTTT. It encodes CTSSWEGHGELFF.

This chain links TRBV29-1 with TRBJ2-7; the D is unclear. Germline lookup yields CDR1 SQVTM and CDR2 ANQGSEA. V dropped 4 bases and J dropped 6 bases, with 10 bases sitting between them. CDR3 length: 11 amino acids. The CDR3 DNA is TGCAGCGTTGGGCAGTCCCGCGAGCAGTACTTC. Protein: CSVGQSREQYF.

This sequence joins TRBV7-9 and TRBJ1-1, with D possibly being TRBD1 (6 bases). Germline CDR1 reads SEHNR; CDR2 reads FQNEAQ (reference sequence). V dropped 2 bases and J dropped 2 bases, with 9 bases sitting between them. The CDR3 totals 14 residues. The CDR3 bases are TGTGCCAGCAGCTTACAGGGGCCTAACACTGAAGCTTTCTTT. Translating it yields CASSLQGPNTEAFF.